The present T cell receptor beta chain was sequenced within a study of regulatory T cells in long-lasting Graves disease. Both iRepertoire HTBI primers and Arm-PCR of CDR3 regions were used to build the TCR beta libraries. In the source study's methods: From all samples, identification returned some 13 TRBJ and 60 or so TRBV segments. TCRdb reprocessed the multiplex PCR reads with MiXCR, giving one entry per CDR3 protein. The V and J calls shown here were made by TCRdb, not taken from the authors' results. The sample carries 400,000 to 450,000 distinct CDR3 sequences, about 15% recorded once. Overall study results and limits: Newly diagnosed patients shared about a thousand public clonotypes; persistent patients shared approximately 2,700.

The V gene lost 3 bases and the J gene lost 2 bases, with 8 bases spanning the gap. CDR1 and CDR2 from the germline V gene are MNHEY and SMNVEV (reference sequence). This CDR3 is built from 14 residues. Time point reported: newly diagnosed GD, antithyroid drugs for less than 3 months. There was RNA extracted from PBMCs, and the TCR library was made from it. This clonotype was counted at least ten times. Its antigen is unidentified. These data were likewise used in another study, on T cells in Graves' hyperthyroidism and ophthalmopathy. As that study records: The HTBI set primed first-round TCR CDR3 RT-PCR.

The source is a woman in her 30s with Graves disease. Here the sequenced sample was peripheral blood mononuclear cells (PBMCs), taken at new diagnosis, from a patient treated with antithyroid drugs. The J gene is TRBJ1-5, the V gene TRBV27; D is uncertain. Here the CDR3 DNA reads TGTGCCAGCAGTTTGCGGCAGGGCAATCAGCCCCAGCATTTT. This translates into CASSLRQGNQPQHF.